The clone carrying this TCR beta chain has at least ten counts. V gave up 1 base and J gave up 2 bases, with 11 bases separating them. Germline lookup yields CDR1 DFQATT and CDR2 SNEGSKA (reference sequence). The CDR3 extends over 14 amino acids. The sample belongs to a study of T cells after yellow fever vaccination. Study-wide results and limits: Abundant bulk-population clonotypes could contaminate the FACS-sorted repertoires. Most primary-vaccination clones recurred post-booster (roughly 96% CD4, over 70% CD8). Some clonotypes, a small share, were shared between CD4 and CD8 compartments.

One entry per CDR3 protein, called by TCRdb with MiXCR from the 5' RACE reads. The sample holds about 32,000 distinct CDR3 sequences; 6.6% are singletons and the top ten take about 20%. Here the sequenced sample was PBMCs, either bulk or a sorted T-cell subset (CD4+, CD8+, memory, or dextramer-sorted; not recorded which), taken on the day of the first yellow fever vaccination. This chain links TRBV20-1 with TRBJ1-1, with D uncertain. The source is a man aged 18 to 30 who received the YFV17D yellow fever vaccine. The CDR3 sequence is CSARVPEPNTEAFF. The CDR3 bases are TGCAGTGCTAGAGTTCCGGAACCTAACACTGAAGCTTTCTTT.